The 10 T cell receptor beta chains listed next were all sequenced from one sample in a study of regulatory T cells in long-lasting Graves disease. Construction of the TCR beta libraries employed iRepertoire HTBI primers in conjunction with Arm-PCR of CDR3 regions. From the multiplex PCR reads, TCRdb called clonotypes with MiXCR, one entry per CDR3 protein. In the table there are about 660,000 distinct CDR3 sequences, 30% of which are singletons. Time point described: persistent/refractory GD, antithyroid drugs over 5 years with positive TRAb. PBMC RNA served as the TCR library source. The sample here was peripheral blood mononuclear cells (PBMCs), taken when the disease was refractory, from a patient treated with antithyroid drugs. The receptors were sampled from a female donor with Graves disease.

This chain joins TRBV30 and TRBJ2-5; 7 bases are shared with TRBD2. CDR1 GTSNPN and CDR2 SVGIG come from the germline V gene (reference sequence). The CDR3 sequence is 15 residues long. J gave up 5 bases and V 1 base, and 10 bases lay outside the gene matches. The DNA for the CDR3 is TGTGCCTGGAGTGGGGGGGAGGGCCTGGGGGAGACCCAGTACTTC. Translation: CAWSGGEGLGETQYF.

There are a few counts of this clonotype. V is TRBV28 and J is TRBJ1-1; D not resolved. The CDR3 length is 14 residues. The germline V and J ends were trimmed by 7 bases and 7 bases, with 19 bases remaining between them. The germline V gene has CDR1 MDHEN and CDR2 SYDVKM. The CDR3 DNA follows: TGTGCCAGCAACATGAACCGGATAGCCAATGAAGCTTTCTTT. Encoded protein: CASNMNRIANEAFF.

The CDR3 region is CASSPSGTAFNVNATSLNTEAFF. Here the CDR3 DNA reads TGTGCCAGCAGCCCCTCCGGGACAGCATTTAACGTCAACGCGACAAGTCTGAACACTGAAGCTTTCTTT. The chain links TRBV11-3 to TRBJ1-1; 7 nucleotides agree with TRBD1. The CDR3 consists of 23 residues. After removal of 5 bases from V and 0 bases from J, the junction contained 30 bases not matched to a gene. CDR1 SGHNT and CDR2 YENEEA come from the germline V gene.

The sample holds one count of this clonotype. This chain links TRBV29-1 with TRBJ2-1; the D is unclear. The CDR3 loop spans 16 amino acids. V lost 1 base and J lost 4, with 17 bases in between. CDR1 is SQVTM, CDR2 ANQGSEA, per germline. The CDR3 coding sequence is TGCAGCGTTGAAGGGGTAGAGACACCGCGATACAATGAGCAGTTCTTC. It codes for CSVEGVETPRYNEQFF.

This clonotype was picked up a small number of times. The chain recombines TRBV6-1 with TRBJ2-7; 7 bases match TRBD1. Per the germline V gene, CDR1 is MNHNS and CDR2 is SASEGT. This CDR3 is 15 amino acids long. V gave up 4 bases and J gave up 0 bases; unmatched junction bases: 6. The CDR3 DNA sequence: TGTGCCAGCAGTGTAGAGGGGGCCCCCTCCTACGAGCAGTACTTC. Protein sequence: CASSVEGAPSYEQYF.

The chain is built from TRBV6-1 and TRBJ1-4; tentatively, D is TRBD1 (6 bases). V shed 6 bases and J shed 3 bases, with 8 bases lying between them. This CDR3 spans 13 amino acids. CDR1 MNHNS and CDR2 SASEGT come from the germline V gene. CDR3 in DNA: TGTGCCAGCAGGGACAGACCTAATGAAAAACTGTTTTTT. Its protein is CASRDRPNEKLFF.

This clonotype was detected only a few times. V usage is TRBV29-1 and J usage is TRBJ1-1; no firm D call. The CDR3 runs 8 residues. The V gene lost 6 bases and the J gene lost 9 bases, with 5 bases spanning the gap. CDR1 and CDR2 (germline): SQVTM, ANQGSEA. CDR3 loop: CSVDKAFF. As DNA, the CDR3 is TGCAGCGTAGATAAAGCTTTCTTT.

The chain recombines TRBV30 with TRBJ1-1, with D unresolved. Trimming removed 0 bases from V and 11 bases from J, with 19 bases in between. The CDR3 totals 14 residues. Germline V lookup: CDR1 GTSNPN, CDR2 SVGIG (reference sequence). The chain's CDR3 is CAWSVLVADGEAFF. CDR3 bases: TGTGCCTGGAGTGTACTTGTCGCGGACGGTGAGGCTTTCTTT.

J is TRBJ2-2 and V is TRBV6-5; the match to TRBD2 covers 8 bases. Germline V CDR1 and CDR2: MNHEY, SVGAGI. CDR3 length: 19 amino acids. V lost 2 bases and J lost 7; bases outside the gene matches: 18. The CDR3 nucleotides are TGTGCCAGCAGTTACGTTCCCCCGGGAGCGGGAGTATCGGTCGGGGAGCTGTTTTTT. It specifies CASSYVPPGAGVSVGELFF.

Many counts were recorded for this clonotype. J is TRBJ1-1 and V is TRBV11-2, with 9 bases fitting TRBD1. J lost 3 bases, V lost 5 bases, and 7 bases had no gene match. The CDR3 contains 15 residues. Looked up from germline, CDR1 is SGHAT and CDR2 is FQNNGV. In DNA, the CDR3 is TGTGCCAGCAGCCTATACAGGGGGCAATACACTGAAGCTTTCTTT. Amino acid sequence: CASSLYRGQYTEAFF. Combining the CDR3 with reference TRBV11-2 and TRBJ1-1 gives the whole variable domain EAGVAQSPRYKIIEKRQSVAFWCNPISGHATLYWYQQILGQGPKLLIQFQNNGVVDDSQLPKDRFSAERLKGVDSTLKIQPAKLEDSAVYLCASSLYRGQYTEAFFGQGTRLTVV.